This TCR beta chain was identified during a study of T-cell memory formation after mild COVID-19. Study details: TCR clustering was largely donor specific.

The CDR3 is made up of 14 amino acids. Trimming removed 6 bases from V and 3 bases from J, with 12 bases in between. Germline-derived CDR1 and CDR2 are MNHNS and SASEGT. Study-wide points: Pre-infection memory already had some responding clones, implying cross-reactive memory joined. CD4/CD8 balance held among clones contracting day 15 to 85, and later expanders leaned CD4+. Researchers could not confirm that second-wave clones peaking on day 37 targeted SARS-CoV-2.

This clonotype came up a few times. What it binds is not known. TCRdb passed the 5' RACE reads through MiXCR, listing each CDR3 protein once. The table lists some 490,000 distinct CDR3 sequences, about 20% of them singletons. This chain connects TRBV6-1 to TRBJ2-1, with D perhaps assigned TRBD1 or TRBD2 (5 bases each). The sequenced sample consisted of PBMCs or a T cell subset sorted from them (not recorded which). The clonotype was recovered from an adult woman who had mild COVID-19 (a few samples of this study predate the infection). Cell type and time point are not known. The CDR3 DNA sequence: TGTGCCAGCAGCCTCGGGGCGTACTACAATGAGCAGTTCTTC. Its translation is CASSLGAYYNEQFF.